This entry describes one TCR beta chain. As yet, its antigen is unknown. CDR3 length: 17 residues. V was pared by 5 bases and J by 4 bases, with 22 bases between. Germline-derived CDR1 and CDR2 are SGHTA and FQGNSA. PBMCs that had been cryopreserved were the source of about 2 micrograms of genomic DNA for TCR beta libraries. Some clones are missing from TCRdb's copy, which holds only in-frame ones; the method was immunoSEQ multiplex PCR. The sample shows some 130,000 clones, approximately 80% of them seen only once. These data belong to a study of cytotoxic CD8 clonotypes in ibrutinib-treated CLL. Study details: Partial responses totalled roughly 25 and complete responses 2; after median about six years, approximately 15 remained remitted and about 12 progressed. Overall study results and limits: Clonality climbed at ibrutinib response, then dropped toward baseline at progression.

This TCR derives from a human donor with chronic lymphocytic leukemia. Sequences were derived from PBMCs, sampled after 24 months of ibrutinib treatment. The chain employs TRBV7-2 and TRBJ2-3; the D gene could be TRBD1 or TRBD2 (5 bases each). The CDR3 sequence is CASSPFGAVLTPDTQYF. The DNA for the CDR3 is TGTGCCAGCAGCCCTTTCGGGGCGGTCCTCACCCCAGATACGCAGTATTTT.